The clone carrying this TCR beta chain was recorded a few times. Researchers used genomic DNA as the template to profile TCR beta VDJ and CDR3. TCRdb independently ran MiXCR on the reads; one entry per CDR3 protein. The sample carries 200,000 or so distinct CDR3 sequences, nearly 50% recorded once. This entry is derived from a study of CD8+CD57+ T cells in acquired aplastic anemia. An expansion of CD8+CD57+ cells by flow cytometry had been shown in patients chosen for sequencing. Germline V CDR1 and CDR2: KGHDR, SFDVKD. The CDR3 loop spans 13 amino acids. The V gene lost 1 base and the J gene lost 4 bases, with 3 bases spanning the gap.

The chain is built from TRBV24-1 and TRBJ2-2, with no clear D. Sequencing used sorted CD4+, CD8+, or CD8+CD57+ T cells (not recorded which) from PBMCs. This TCR came from a human donor with aplastic anemia. CDR3 sequence reads: CATSDLSTGELFF. The CDR3 region has the DNA TGTGCCACCAGTGATTTATCCACCGGGGAGCTGTTTTTT.